Listed below are T cell receptor beta chains from one sample, sequenced in a study of beta chain features in type 1 diabetes. TCRdb's table, derived via immunoSEQ multiplex PCR, lists solely in-frame clones and lacks some. The table has 550,000 to 850,000 clones, 13% seen once. Sequenced material: naive CD4+ T cells from blood. The receptors were sampled from a young man with type 1 diabetes. The conserved cysteine and the conserved F or W are not part of the CDR3 here. Fields, in order: D gene, J gene, V gene, CDR3 protein. The D gene is left open where the match is weak.

.	TRBJ1-4	TRBV4-1	ASSQARTGSEKLF
TRBD1	TRBJ2-1	TRBV29-1	SGEVAGGLAEQF
.	TRBJ2-1	TRBV10-3	AISESGGRNNEQF
.	TRBJ1-1	TRBV29-1	STSFKGTEAF
.	TRBJ1-2	TRBV12-5	ASGFSGDAGYT
.	TRBJ2-5	TRBV10-2	ASSREPQETQY
TRBD2	TRBJ2-1	TRBV10-3	AIRGLAGGHANEQF
TRBD1	TRBJ2-7	TRBV29-1	SVVRTGTPSDYEQY
.	TRBJ2-1	TRBV2	ASSVNNEQF
.	TRBJ2-2	TRBV7-6	ASSPRHRGELF
TRBD1	TRBJ1-2	TRBV18	ASSPLGQGASNYGYT
.	TRBJ1-2	TRBV7-9	ASSPYT
.	TRBJ1-3	TRBV30	AWDSSSGNTIY
.	TRBJ2-2	TRBV7-9	ASSLLVNTGELF
TRBD1	TRBJ2-2	TRBV19	ASRDRAHRELF
TRBD2	TRBJ2-1	TRBV4-1	ASSQVGRGRYNEQF
TRBD1	TRBJ1-4	TRBV15	ATSRETGFLF
.	TRBJ1-1	TRBV7-9	ASTRPDTEAF
.	TRBJ1-5	TRBV30	AWSVTGSNQPQH
.	TRBJ1-3	TRBV27	ASSLSSGNTIY
TRBD1	TRBJ2-1	TRBV30	AWSAGTVYNEQF
.	TRBJ1-1	TRBV7-2	ASSFGWGLTEAF
.	TRBJ2-1	TRBV4-1	ASSQQQGTSYNEQF
TRBD1	TRBJ1-1	TRBV7-2	ASSLGQANTEAF
.	TRBJ1-3	TRBV6-5	ASSYGTWGNTIY
.	TRBJ1-2	TRBV9	ASSVGAGSGYT
TRBD1	TRBJ1-2	TRBV5-1	ASSLRTGEVNT